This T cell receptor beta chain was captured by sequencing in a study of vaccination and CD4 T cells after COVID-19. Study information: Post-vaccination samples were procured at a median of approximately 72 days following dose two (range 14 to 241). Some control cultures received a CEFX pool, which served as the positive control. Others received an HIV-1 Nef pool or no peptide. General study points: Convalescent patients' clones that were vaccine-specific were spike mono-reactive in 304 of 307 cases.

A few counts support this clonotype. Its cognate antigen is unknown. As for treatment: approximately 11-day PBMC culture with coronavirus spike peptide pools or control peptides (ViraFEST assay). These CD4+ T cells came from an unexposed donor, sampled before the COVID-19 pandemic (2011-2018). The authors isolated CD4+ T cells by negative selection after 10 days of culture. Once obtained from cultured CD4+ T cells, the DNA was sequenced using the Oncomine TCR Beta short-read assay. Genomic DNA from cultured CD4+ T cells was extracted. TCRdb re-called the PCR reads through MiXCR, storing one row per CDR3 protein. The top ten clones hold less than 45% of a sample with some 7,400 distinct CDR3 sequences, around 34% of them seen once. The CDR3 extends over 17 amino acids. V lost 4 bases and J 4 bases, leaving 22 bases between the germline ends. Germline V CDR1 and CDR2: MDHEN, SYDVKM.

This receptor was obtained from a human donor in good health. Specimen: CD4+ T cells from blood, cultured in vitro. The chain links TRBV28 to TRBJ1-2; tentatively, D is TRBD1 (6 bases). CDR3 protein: CASSSGVGQSNLYGYTF. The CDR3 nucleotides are TGTGCCAGCAGTTCAGGGGTGGGGCAGAGTAATCTCTATGGCTACACCTTC.